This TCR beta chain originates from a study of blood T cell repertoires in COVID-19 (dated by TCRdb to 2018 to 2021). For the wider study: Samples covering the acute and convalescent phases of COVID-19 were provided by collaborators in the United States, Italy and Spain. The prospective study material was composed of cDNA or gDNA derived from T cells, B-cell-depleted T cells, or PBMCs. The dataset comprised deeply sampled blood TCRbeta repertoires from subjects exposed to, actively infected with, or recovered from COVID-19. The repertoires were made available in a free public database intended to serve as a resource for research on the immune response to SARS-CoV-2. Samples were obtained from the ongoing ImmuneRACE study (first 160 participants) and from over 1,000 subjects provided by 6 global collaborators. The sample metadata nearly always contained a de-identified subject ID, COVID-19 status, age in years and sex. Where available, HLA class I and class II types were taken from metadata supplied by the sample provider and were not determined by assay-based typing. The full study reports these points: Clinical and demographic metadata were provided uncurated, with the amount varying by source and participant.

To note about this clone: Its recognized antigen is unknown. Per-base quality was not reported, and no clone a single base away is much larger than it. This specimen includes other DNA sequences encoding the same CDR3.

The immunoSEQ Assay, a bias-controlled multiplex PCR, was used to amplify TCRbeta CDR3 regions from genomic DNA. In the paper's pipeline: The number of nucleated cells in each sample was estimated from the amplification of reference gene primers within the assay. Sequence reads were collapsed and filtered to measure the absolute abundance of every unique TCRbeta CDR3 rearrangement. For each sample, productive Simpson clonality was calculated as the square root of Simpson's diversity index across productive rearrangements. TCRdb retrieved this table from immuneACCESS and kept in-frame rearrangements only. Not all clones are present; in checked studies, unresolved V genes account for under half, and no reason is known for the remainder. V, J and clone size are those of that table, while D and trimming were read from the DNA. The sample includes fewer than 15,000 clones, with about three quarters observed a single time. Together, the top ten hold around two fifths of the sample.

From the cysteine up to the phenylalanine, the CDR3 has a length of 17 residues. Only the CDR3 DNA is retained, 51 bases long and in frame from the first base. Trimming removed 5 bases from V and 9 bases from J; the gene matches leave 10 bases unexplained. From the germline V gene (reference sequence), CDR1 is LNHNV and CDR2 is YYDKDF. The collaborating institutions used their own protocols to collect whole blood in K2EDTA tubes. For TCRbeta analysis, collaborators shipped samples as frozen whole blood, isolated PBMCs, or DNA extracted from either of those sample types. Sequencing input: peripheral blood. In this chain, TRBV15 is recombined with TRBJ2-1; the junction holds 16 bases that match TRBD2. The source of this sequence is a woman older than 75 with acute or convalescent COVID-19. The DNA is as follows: TGTGCCACCAGCTACGGGACTAGCGGGGGGGAAAAACGTGAGCAGTTCTTC. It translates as CATSYGTSGGEKREQFF. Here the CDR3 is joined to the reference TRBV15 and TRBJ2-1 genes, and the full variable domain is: DAMVIQNPRYQVTQFGKPVTLSCSQTLNHNVMYWYQQKSSQAPKLLFHYYDKDFNNEADTPDNFQSRRPNTSFCFLDIRSPGLGDTAMYLCATSYGTSGGEKREQFFGPGTRLTVL.